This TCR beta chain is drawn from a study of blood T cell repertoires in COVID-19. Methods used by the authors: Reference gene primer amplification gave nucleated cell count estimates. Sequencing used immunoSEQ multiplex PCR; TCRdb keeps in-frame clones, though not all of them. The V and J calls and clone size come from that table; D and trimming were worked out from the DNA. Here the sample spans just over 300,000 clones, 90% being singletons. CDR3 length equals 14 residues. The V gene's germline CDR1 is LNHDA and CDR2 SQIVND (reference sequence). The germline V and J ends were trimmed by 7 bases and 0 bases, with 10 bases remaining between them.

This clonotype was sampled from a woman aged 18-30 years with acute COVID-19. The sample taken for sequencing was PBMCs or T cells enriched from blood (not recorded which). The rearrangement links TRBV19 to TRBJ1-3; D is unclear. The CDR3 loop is CASTSAGSGNTIYF. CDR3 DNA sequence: TGTGCCAGTACTTCTGCAGGCTCTGGAAACACCATATATTTT.